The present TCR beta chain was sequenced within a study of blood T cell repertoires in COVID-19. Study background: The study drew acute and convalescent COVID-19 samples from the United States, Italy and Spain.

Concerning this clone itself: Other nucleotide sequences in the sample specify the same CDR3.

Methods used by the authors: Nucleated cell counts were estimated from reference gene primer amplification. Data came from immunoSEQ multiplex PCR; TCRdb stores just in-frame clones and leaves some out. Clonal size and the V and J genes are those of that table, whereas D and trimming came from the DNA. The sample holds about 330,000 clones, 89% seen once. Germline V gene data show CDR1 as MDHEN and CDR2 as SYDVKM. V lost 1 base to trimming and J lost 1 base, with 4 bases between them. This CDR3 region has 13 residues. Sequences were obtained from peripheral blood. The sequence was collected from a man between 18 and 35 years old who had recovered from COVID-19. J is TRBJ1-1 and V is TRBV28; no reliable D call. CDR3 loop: CASSLSGNTEAFF. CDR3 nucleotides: TGTGCCAGCAGTTTATCAGGGAACACTGAAGCTTTCTTT. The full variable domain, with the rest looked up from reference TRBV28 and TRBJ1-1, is DVKVTQSSRYLVKRTGEKVFLECVQDMDHENMFWYRQDPGLGLRLIYFSYDVKMKEKGDIPEGYSVSREKKERFSLILESASTNQTSMYLCASSLSGNTEAFFGQGTRLTVV.